This T cell receptor beta chain was found in a study of identical twins. This CDR3 has 14 residues. Germline lookup yields CDR1 SNHLY and CDR2 FYNNEI. Trimming stripped 3 bases from V and 1 base from J, with 10 bases between. TCRdb independently ran MiXCR on the 5' RACE reads; one entry per CDR3 protein. The repertoire includes around 550,000 distinct CDR3 sequences, about 15% of them detected once, and about 0.47% sits in the top ten. The same sample was also studied in work on yellow fever vaccine responses in identical twins.

The specimen was CD4+ T cells sorted from blood. The receptor was derived from a woman younger than 35 in good health. The rearrangement links TRBV2 to TRBJ2-7, with a weak D call TRBD2 (6 bases). The CDR3 loop reads CASSDRGVSYEQYF. The CDR3 nucleotides read TGTGCCAGCAGTGACCGCGGGGTATCCTACGAGCAGTACTTC.